Listed below are T cell receptor beta chains from one sample, sequenced in a study of blood T cells in healthy people across ages. TCRdb reanalysed the 5' RACE reads using MiXCR and keeps one entry per CDR3 protein. The sample has hundreds of thousands of distinct CDR3 sequences; roughly 30% are singletons. Sequencing was performed on blood. The receptor set was obtained from a woman of 80 years or more in good health. CDR3s include the opening cysteine and the closing phenylalanine or tryptophan. The D gene is left open where the match is weak. Clone size, where shown, is once, few, many, or a class for clones that have expanded.

j_gene,abundance,d_gene,v_gene,len,CDR3nt,CDR3aa
TRBJ2-3,-,-,TRBV7-2,14,TGTGCCAGCAGCTTATTAATGAGCACAGATACGCAGTATTTT,CASSLLMSTDTQYF
TRBJ2-5,many,-,TRBV15,14,TGTGCCACCAGCAGAGATCAGGCAGCAGAGACCCAGTACTTC,CATSRDQAAETQYF
TRBJ1-5,few,-,TRBV6-1,14,TGTGCCGCCCAGAGGGGGGGGAACAATCAGCCCCAGCATTTT,CAAQRGGNNQPQHF
TRBJ1-3,many,-,TRBV7-9,14,TGTGCCAGCAGCTGGTCTGACTCTGGAAACACCATATATTTT,CASSWSDSGNTIYF
TRBJ1-2,-,TRBD1,TRBV7-9,15,TGTGCCAGCAGCGCACGACAGGGCTTCGGCTATGGCTACACCTTC,CASSARQGFGYGYTF
TRBJ2-1,-,-,TRBV20-1,14,TGCAGTGCGCGGACTCTAAGCTCCTACAATGAGCAGTTCTTC,CSARTLSSYNEQFF
TRBJ1-5,few,TRBD1,TRBV28,17,TGTGCCAGCAGTTACCTTCAGACGACAGGGGTTAATCAGCCCCAGCATTTT,CASSYLQTTGVNQPQHF
TRBJ2-5,-,-,TRBV7-2,15,TGTGCCAGCAGCTTAAGGGCTAGCGTACAAGAGACCCAGTACTTC,CASSLRASVQETQYF
TRBJ2-1,-,TRBD2,TRBV20-1,15,TGCATTGCTAGTGCCCTAGCGGGGATGGGGGAGACCCAGTTCTTC,CIASALAGMGETQFF
TRBJ2-5,-,TRBD1,TRBV30,14,TGTGCCTGCGGACAGGGGGGCCTCTGTGAGACCCAGTACTTC,CACGQGGLCETQYF
TRBJ1-2,many,TRBD1,TRBV12-3/TRBV12-4,14,TGTGCCAGCAGTTTGGACAGGGGGCGCGATGGCTACACCTTC,CASSLDRGRDGYTF
TRBJ2-5,many,TRBD1,TRBV7-2,13,TGTGCCAGCAGCGGGACAGTTCGACAGACCCAGTACTTC,CASSGTVRQTQYF
TRBJ2-1,few,-,TRBV5-5,17,TGTGCCAGCAGCTTGTCGACCTGGGCTAGGAGGGCGGATGAGCAGTTCTTC,CASSLSTWARRADEQFF
TRBJ2-5,few,TRBD1,TRBV5-6,15,TGTGCCAGCAGCCTCGGACAGGGGGCCATGGGGACCCAGTACTTC,CASSLGQGAMGTQYF
TRBJ1-2,-,-,TRBV24-1,14,TGTGCCACCAGTGACCCTCCGACCACAATTGGCTACACCTTC,CATSDPPTTIGYTF
TRBJ1-6,few,TRBD1,TRBV30,14,TGTGCCTGGAACCCGACAGGGTTTGATTCACCCCTCCACTTT,CAWNPTGFDSPLHF
TRBJ1-2,-,-,TRBV9,14,TGTACCAGCAGCGCAGGGCGGTCCTGGGATGGCTACACCTTC,CTSSAGRSWDGYTF
TRBJ2-1,-,-,TRBV5-1,12,TGCGCCGGCAGCTTTGTAGGGAATGAGCAGTTCTTC,CAGSFVGNEQFF
TRBJ2-7,-,-,TRBV12-3/TRBV12-4,11,TGTGCCAGCAGCACGACACCTGGGCAGTACTTC,CASSTTPGQYF
TRBJ2-1,many,-,TRBV7-3,13,TGTGCCAGCAGCGTCGGAGGTGTGGGAGAGCAGTTCTTC,CASSVGGVGEQFF